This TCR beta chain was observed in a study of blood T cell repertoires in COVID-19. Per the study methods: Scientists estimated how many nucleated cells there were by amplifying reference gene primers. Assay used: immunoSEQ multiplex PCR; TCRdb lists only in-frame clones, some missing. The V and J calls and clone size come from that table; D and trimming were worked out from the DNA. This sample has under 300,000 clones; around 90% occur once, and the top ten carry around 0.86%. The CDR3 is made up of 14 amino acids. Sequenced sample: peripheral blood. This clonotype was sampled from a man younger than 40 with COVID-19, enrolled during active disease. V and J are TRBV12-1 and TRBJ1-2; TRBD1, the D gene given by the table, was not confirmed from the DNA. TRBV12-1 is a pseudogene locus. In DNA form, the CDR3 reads TGTGCCAGCGACGAGTGTAGGGGCATCTATGGCTACACCTTC. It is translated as CASDECRGIYGYTF.